This T cell receptor beta chain was captured by sequencing in a study of cytomegalovirus exposure and HLA in healthy donors. The PCR employed 60 Vbeta primers together with 13 Jbeta primers. Profiled with immunoSEQ multiplex PCR; TCRdb holds only in-frame clones, not every one. The top ten clones hold 0.94% of a sample with approximately 150,000 clones, roughly three quarters of them seen once. Germline V gives CDR1 SGHTA, CDR2 FQGTGA. Trimming cost V 3 bases and J 5 bases, with 8 bases left between them. There are 13 residues in the CDR3. This clonotype was sampled from an older woman in good health and CMV-seronegative. Sequenced input: PBMCs. The J gene is TRBJ2-1, the V gene TRBV7-3, with D maybe TRBD2 (5 bases). CDR3 in DNA: TGTGCCAGCAGCTTCGCTAGCAACAATGAGCAGTTCTTC. Translation: CASSFASNNEQFF.